This is a list of T cell receptor beta chains from one sample in a study of radiation and T cells in renal cell carcinoma. Repertoires were generated with immunoSEQ multiplex PCR, while TCRdb's copy carries only in-frame clones and drops some. This table has around 140,000 clones, about 88% appearing once. Sequenced material: blood, taken from a patient whose treatment included radiotherapy and nephrectomy. The receptors here all came from a woman between 65 and 79 years old with renal cell carcinoma. CDR3s include the opening cysteine and the closing phenylalanine or tryptophan. The D gene is left open where the match is weak. Rows give clone size only sometimes, using once, few, many, or a class for an expanded clone.

>.|TRBV7-2|.|15|TRBJ2-5
CASSLASRGRETQYF
TGTGCCAGCAGCTTAGCATCTCGGGGTCGGGAGACCCAGTACTTC
>.|TRBV4-3|.|14|TRBJ1-1
CASSQGQLNTEAFF
TGCGCCAGCAGCCAAGGGCAGCTGAACACTGAAGCTTTCTTT
>.|TRBV6-1|once|12|TRBJ2-7
CANNQGNNEQYF
TGTGCCAACAACCAGGGTAACAACGAGCAGTACTTC
>.|TRBV25-1|.|13|TRBJ1-5
CASSGAYNQPQHF
TGTGCCAGCAGTGGGGCCTACAATCAGCCCCAGCATTTT
>.|TRBV29-1|.|14|TRBJ1-2
CSVPSPGIIYGYTF
TGCAGCGTGCCTTCCCCAGGGATTATCTATGGCTACACCTTC
>.|TRBV18|.|15|TRBJ2-5
CASSPVGRTQETQYF
TGTGCCAGCTCACCCGTGGGACGGACACAAGAGACCCAGTACTTC
>TRBD2|TRBV4-2|.|16|TRBJ2-1
CASSQERGTSYNEQFF
TGTGCCAGCAGCCAGGAGCGGGGGACCTCCTACAATGAGCAGTTCTTC
>TRBD1|TRBV7-2|.|13|TRBJ1-6
CASSLAGGSPLHF
TGTGCCAGCAGCTTGGCAGGGGGCTCACCCCTCCACTTT
>.|TRBV5-6|.|14|TRBJ2-7
CASSFGGPLDEQYF
TGTGCCAGCAGCTTCGGGGGTCCCTTAGACGAGCAGTACTTC
>TRBD1|TRBV19|.|15|TRBJ1-5
CASRTGDRGNQPQHF
TGTGCCAGTCGGACAGGGGATAGGGGCAATCAGCCCCAGCATTTT
>.|TRBV7-6|.|17|TRBJ2-2
CASSSRGIGRNTGELFF
TGTGCCAGCAGCTCTCGGGGCATTGGACGGAACACCGGGGAGCTGTTTTTT
>TRBD2|TRBV7-2|.|15|TRBJ2-5
CASSRGLAGQETQYF
TGTGCCAGCAGCCGAGGACTAGCGGGACAAGAGACCCAGTACTTC
>.|TRBV4-2|.|17|TRBJ1-4
CASSQVSPRGTNEKLFF
TGTGCCAGCAGCCAAGTTTCCCCCAGGGGAACTAATGAAAAACTGTTTTTT
>.|TRBV7-2|.|16|TRBJ2-6
CASSLSVGSGANVLTF
TGTGCCAGCAGCTTATCTGTGGGCTCTGGGGCCAACGTCCTGACTTTC
>.|TRBV6-5|.|15|TRBJ2-2
CASSYSSANTGELFF
TGTGCCAGCAGTTACTCCAGTGCGAACACCGGGGAGCTGTTTTTT
>.|TRBV5-8|once|13|TRBJ2-3
CASSLVGVDTQYF
TGTGCCAGCAGCTTGGTGGGGGTGGATACGCAGTATTTT
>.|TRBV19|few|13|TRBJ1-2
CASSIGVNYGYTF
TGTGCCAGTAGTATTGGGGTCAACTATGGCTACACCTTC
>.|TRBV13|.|15|TRBJ2-1
CASSLGRVVDNEQFF
TGTGCCAGCAGCTTAGGCAGGGTTGTGGACAATGAGCAGTTCTTC
>.|TRBV7-2|.|14|TRBJ2-3
CASSSGGSTDTQYF
TGTGCCAGCAGCTCCGGGGGTAGCACAGATACGCAGTATTTT
>.|TRBV11-2|.|14|TRBJ1-3
CASSLEVSGNTIYF
TGTGCCAGCAGCTTGGAAGTGTCGGGAAACACCATATATTTT
>.|TRBV10-3|.|16|TRBJ1-3
CAISDPPGLSGNTIYF
TGTGCCATCAGTGACCCCCCAGGGTTGTCTGGAAACACCATATATTTT
>TRBD1|TRBV28|.|15|TRBJ1-5
CASSSHRGSNQPQHF
TGTGCCAGCAGTTCCCACAGGGGTTCAAATCAGCCCCAGCATTTT
>TRBD2|TRBV5-1|.|15|TRBJ2-3
CASSLVRGSADTQYF
TGCGCCAGCAGCTTGGTGCGGGGGTCTGCAGATACGCAGTATTTT
>.|TRBV6-6|few|13|TRBJ2-7
CASSYKGVGEQYF
TGTGCCAGCAGTTACAAAGGGGTAGGAGAGCAGTACTTC
>TRBD1|TRBV28|.|14|TRBJ1-4
CASSWTGPNEKLFF
TGTGCCAGCAGTTGGACAGGACCCAATGAAAAACTGTTTTTT
>TRBD1|TRBV2|.|14|TRBJ2-2
CASKDRFFTGELFF
TGTGCCAGCAAGGACAGGTTTTTCACCGGGGAGCTGTTTTTT
>.|TRBV5-4|.|14|TRBJ2-5
CASSLAGSQETQYF
TGTGCCAGCAGCTTGGCAGGCAGTCAAGAGACCCAGTACTTC
>TRBD2|TRBV15|.|14|TRBJ2-1
CATSSSGGFNEQFF
TGTGCCACCAGCAGCAGCGGGGGGTTCAATGAGCAGTTCTTC
>TRBD1|TRBV28|.|14|TRBJ2-7
CASRPPGQVHLTNF
TGTGCCAGCAGACCCCCGGGACAGGTCCACCTAACGAACTTC
>TRBD2|TRBV6-4|.|13|TRBJ2-1
CASGRTSGVEQFF
TGTGCCAGCGGTCGGACTAGCGGGGTTGAGCAGTTCTTC
>.|TRBV4-1|.|13|TRBJ2-3
CASSQSKRDTQYF
TGCGCCAGCAGCCAATCGAAACGGGATACGCAGTATTTT
>.|TRBV30|few|14|TRBJ1-5
CAWSLGSGDQPQHF
TGTGCCTGGAGTCTTGGGTCCGGGGATCAGCCCCAGCATTTT
>.|TRBV11-3|.|14|TRBJ1-1
CASSLGGGSTEAFF
TGTGCCAGCAGCTTAGGCGGTGGTTCCACTGAAGCTTTCTTT
>.|TRBV27|.|12|TRBJ1-5
CASNATPQPQHF
TGTGCCAGCAACGCGACGCCTCAGCCCCAGCATTTT
>.|TRBV19|.|13|TRBJ2-3
CASSIGQRDTQYF
TGTGCCAGTAGTATAGGGCAGCGGGATACGCAGTATTTT
>.|TRBV5-1|once|15|TRBJ1-6
CASSLAGEGNSPLHF
TGCGCCAGCAGCTTGGCCGGGGAGGGGAATTCACCCCTCCACTTT
>.|TRBV5-4|.|14|TRBJ2-7
CASSPGGNTYEQYF
TGTGCCAGCAGCCCTGGGGGGAACACCTACGAGCAGTACTTC
>TRBD1|TRBV9|.|15|TRBJ1-4
CASSPRQGRREKLFF
TGTGCCAGCAGCCCTAGACAGGGGAGGAGGGAAAAACTGTTTTTT
>.|TRBV2|.|13|TRBJ1-6
CASSSRGSSPLHF
TGTGCCAGCTCATCCAGGGGAAGTTCACCCCTCCACTTT
>.|TRBV2|.|14|TRBJ2-7
CASSEYGSTYEQYF
TGTGCCAGCAGTGAATACGGGAGTACCTACGAGCAGTACTTC
>TRBD1|TRBV15|.|15|TRBJ1-2
CATSREQGLYYGYTF
TGTGCCACCAGCAGAGAACAGGGGCTGTACTATGGCTACACCTTC
>.|TRBV11-2|.|14|TRBJ1-6
CASSSTDLGSPLHF
TGTGCCAGCAGCTCCACGGATTTAGGGTCACCCCTCCACTTT
>.|TRBV11-2|once|15|TRBJ2-1
CASSLGTAVRNEQFF
TGTGCCAGCAGCTTGGGGACGGCCGTTAGGAATGAGCAGTTCTTC
>.|TRBV6-5|.|11|TRBJ2-7
CASWKGYEQYF
TGTGCCAGCTGGAAGGGTTACGAGCAGTACTTC
>TRBD1|TRBV5-1|few|17|TRBJ2-7
CASSLAGLTGGSYEQYF
TGCGCCAGCAGCTTGGCGGGGCTGACAGGGGGGTCCTACGAGCAGTACTTC
>.|TRBV10-3|.|14|TRBJ2-7
CAISATRDSYEQYF
TGTGCCATCAGTGCCACCAGGGATTCCTACGAGCAGTACTTC
>.|TRBV30|.|13|TRBJ2-1
CAWSVQGANEQFF
TGTGCCTGGAGTGTACAGGGCGCGAATGAGCAGTTCTTC